These T cell receptor beta chains were read from a single sample in a study of cytomegalovirus exposure and HLA in healthy donors. Clones were read by immunoSEQ multiplex PCR, and TCRdb kept only the in-frame ones, dropping some. The top ten clones hold roughly 1.9% of a sample with about 170,000 clones, about three quarters of them seen once. The sample taken for sequencing was PBMCs. The source of these receptors is a female donor in good health and CMV-seronegative. The CDR3 runs from the conserved cysteine through the conserved F or W. The D gene is left open where the match is weak. Clone size is shown for a subset of rows, as once, few, many or a class of expanded clone.

clone_size: few; j_call: TRBJ1-4; v_call: TRBV7-9; d_call: TRBD1; cdr3_nt: TGTGCCAGCAGCTCCCCCGGGACAGGGATCGAAAAACTGTTTTTT; cdr3_aa: CASSSPGTGIEKLFF
clone_size: -; j_call: TRBJ2-3; v_call: TRBV29-1; d_call: -; cdr3_nt: TGCAGCGTTGCGAAAGGAAGCGGCACAGATACGCAGTATTTT; cdr3_aa: CSVAKGSGTDTQYF
clone_size: -; j_call: TRBJ2-7; v_call: TRBV9; d_call: TRBD2; cdr3_nt: TGTGCCAGCAGCGTAGGTCCTAGCGGGTATGGAGCCTACGAGCAGTACTTC; cdr3_aa: CASSVGPSGYGAYEQYF
clone_size: -; j_call: TRBJ2-1; v_call: TRBV11-2; d_call: TRBD2; cdr3_nt: TGTGCCAGCAGCCCGGGAGGCGGGGGGGCCCCGATACGGGTACAGTTCTTC; cdr3_aa: CASSPGGGGAPIRVQFF
clone_size: -; j_call: TRBJ2-7; v_call: TRBV13; d_call: TRBD2; cdr3_nt: TGTGCCAGCAGCTTAGGACTGGCGGGGGTCACCTACGAGCAGTACTTC; cdr3_aa: CASSLGLAGVTYEQYF
clone_size: -; j_call: TRBJ2-7; v_call: TRBV7-9; d_call: -; cdr3_nt: TGTGCCAGCAGCTTAGGGGGAGTCTACGAGCAGTACTTC; cdr3_aa: CASSLGGVYEQYF
clone_size: -; j_call: TRBJ1-1; v_call: TRBV7-9; d_call: -; cdr3_nt: TGTGCCAGCAGCTTAGGGACAGCGAGGGCTGAAGCTTTCTTT; cdr3_aa: CASSLGTARAEAFF
clone_size: -; j_call: TRBJ2-1; v_call: TRBV11-1; d_call: -; cdr3_nt: TGTGCCAGCAGCTTACCCCCGAGCTCCTACAATGAGCAGTTCTTC; cdr3_aa: CASSLPPSSYNEQFF
clone_size: -; j_call: TRBJ2-1; v_call: TRBV7-3; d_call: TRBD1; cdr3_nt: TGTGCCAGCAGCTTAGGCCCCGGACAGGGGGCCTATGAGCAGTTCTTC; cdr3_aa: CASSLGPGQGAYEQFF
clone_size: -; j_call: TRBJ2-7; v_call: TRBV14; d_call: TRBD1; cdr3_nt: TGTGCCAGCAGACCCTCCGGGACAGGGCCCTACGAGCAGTACTTC; cdr3_aa: CASRPSGTGPYEQYF
clone_size: -; j_call: TRBJ1-2; v_call: TRBV5-1; d_call: -; cdr3_nt: TGCGCCAGCAGCTCACACAGGGAAAGCTATGGCTACACCTTC; cdr3_aa: CASSSHRESYGYTF
clone_size: -; j_call: TRBJ2-4; v_call: TRBV6-6; d_call: TRBD2; cdr3_nt: TGTGCCAGCACCTCAGGCGGGGGGAGCAAAAACATTCAGTACTTC; cdr3_aa: CASTSGGGSKNIQYF
clone_size: -; j_call: TRBJ1-2; v_call: TRBV5-1; d_call: -; cdr3_nt: TGCGCCAGCAGCCCAGGGTCCGATAACTATGGCTACACCTTC; cdr3_aa: CASSPGSDNYGYTF
clone_size: -; j_call: TRBJ1-2; v_call: TRBV18; d_call: -; cdr3_nt: TGTGCCAGCTCACCAACAACAGGATCCCCCTATGGCTACACCTTC; cdr3_aa: CASSPTTGSPYGYTF
clone_size: -; j_call: TRBJ1-2; v_call: TRBV19; d_call: -; cdr3_nt: TGTGCCAGTACCCACATGAAATGGGGCTACACCTTC; cdr3_aa: CASTHMKWGYTF
clone_size: few; j_call: TRBJ2-6; v_call: TRBV30; d_call: -; cdr3_nt: TGTGCCTGGAGTGTATCTAGGGCCAACGTCCTGACTTTC; cdr3_aa: CAWSVSRANVLTF
clone_size: once; j_call: TRBJ2-1; v_call: TRBV7-2; d_call: -; cdr3_nt: TGTGCCAGCAGCTTAGGGTCTAGCTCAACCTACAATGAGCAGTTCTTC; cdr3_aa: CASSLGSSSTYNEQFF
clone_size: -; j_call: TRBJ1-4; v_call: TRBV9; d_call: TRBD1; cdr3_nt: TGTGCCAGCAGCGCCGGGACAGGTGAAAAACTGTTTTTT; cdr3_aa: CASSAGTGEKLFF
clone_size: -; j_call: TRBJ1-1; v_call: TRBV12-5; d_call: -; cdr3_nt: TGTGCTAGTGGGCCCCCCAGGGCAGGGGCCACCACTGAAGCTTTCTTT; cdr3_aa: CASGPPRAGATTEAFF
clone_size: -; j_call: TRBJ1-2; v_call: TRBV2; d_call: -; cdr3_nt: TGTGCCAGCACACGGACAGCTACTAACTATGACTACACCTTC; cdr3_aa: CASTRTATNYDYTF
clone_size: -; j_call: TRBJ1-1; v_call: TRBV19; d_call: -; cdr3_nt: TGTGCCAGTAAAGGGGCTATGAACACTGAAGCTTTCTTT; cdr3_aa: CASKGAMNTEAFF
clone_size: -; j_call: TRBJ2-5; v_call: TRBV5-1; d_call: TRBD2; cdr3_nt: TGCGCCAGCAGCAGCGGACTAGCGGGGACGGCCCAAGAGACCCAGTACTTC; cdr3_aa: CASSSGLAGTAQETQYF
clone_size: -; j_call: TRBJ2-5; v_call: TRBV27; d_call: TRBD1; cdr3_nt: TGTGCCAGCTCCTATTCCGGGACAGGGGAAGAGACCCAGTACTTC; cdr3_aa: CASSYSGTGEETQYF
clone_size: -; j_call: TRBJ2-2; v_call: TRBV6-5; d_call: -; cdr3_nt: TGTGCCGTAAGGGACACTAACACCGGGGAGCTGTTTTTT; cdr3_aa: CAVRDTNTGELFF
clone_size: -; j_call: TRBJ1-5; v_call: TRBV6-1; d_call: TRBD1; cdr3_nt: TGTGCCAGCAGTGTGCGGACAGGGTATCAGCCCCAGCATTTT; cdr3_aa: CASSVRTGYQPQHF
clone_size: -; j_call: TRBJ1-4; v_call: TRBV30; d_call: -; cdr3_nt: TGTGCCTGGAGTGTAATCGTAGTTGGCCAGGGTTATGAAAAACTGTTTTTT; cdr3_aa: CAWSVIVVGQGYEKLFF
clone_size: -; j_call: TRBJ2-5; v_call: TRBV11-2; d_call: TRBD2; cdr3_nt: TGTGCCAGCAGCCCTAGCGGGGGTCGAGAGACCCAGTACTTC; cdr3_aa: CASSPSGGRETQYF
clone_size: -; j_call: TRBJ2-5; v_call: TRBV6-5; d_call: -; cdr3_nt: TGTGCCAGCAGTTCAAATGTCCGGGGGACCCAGTACTTC; cdr3_aa: CASSSNVRGTQYF
clone_size: few; j_call: TRBJ1-5; v_call: TRBV30; d_call: -; cdr3_nt: TGTGCCTGGAGTGTACGTGGGGCAGATTCCCAGCCCCAGCATTTT; cdr3_aa: CAWSVRGADSQPQHF
clone_size: -; j_call: TRBJ2-7; v_call: TRBV29-1; d_call: -; cdr3_nt: TGCAGCGTTGAAGGGAGCTCCTACGAGCAGTACTTC; cdr3_aa: CSVEGSSYEQYF
clone_size: few; j_call: TRBJ2-5; v_call: TRBV19; d_call: TRBD1; cdr3_nt: TGTGCCAGTAGTTCGTGGACAGGGCGAGAGACCCAGTACTTC; cdr3_aa: CASSSWTGRETQYF
clone_size: -; j_call: TRBJ1-2; v_call: TRBV6-5; d_call: TRBD1; cdr3_nt: TGTGCCAGCAGTCGAGACAGGGTCCAGCGAGATGGCTACACCTTC; cdr3_aa: CASSRDRVQRDGYTF
clone_size: -; j_call: TRBJ2-3; v_call: TRBV11-2; d_call: -; cdr3_nt: TGTGCCAGCAGCGCGGCCGGGACTTCTACCCAGCAGTATTTT; cdr3_aa: CASSAAGTSTQQYF
clone_size: -; j_call: TRBJ1-1; v_call: TRBV30; d_call: -; cdr3_nt: TGTGCCTGGGCCTCGGGGTCCACTGAAGCTTTCTTT; cdr3_aa: CAWASGSTEAFF